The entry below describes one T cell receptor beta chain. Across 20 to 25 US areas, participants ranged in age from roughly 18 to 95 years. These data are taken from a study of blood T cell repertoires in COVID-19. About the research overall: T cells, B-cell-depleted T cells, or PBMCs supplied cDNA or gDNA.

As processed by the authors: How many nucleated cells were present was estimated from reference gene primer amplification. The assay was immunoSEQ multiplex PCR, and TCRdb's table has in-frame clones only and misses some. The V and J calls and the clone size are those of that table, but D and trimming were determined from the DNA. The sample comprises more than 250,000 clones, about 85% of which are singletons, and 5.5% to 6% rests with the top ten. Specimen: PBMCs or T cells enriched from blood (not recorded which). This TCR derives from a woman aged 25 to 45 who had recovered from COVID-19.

CDR3 sequence reads: CASTGSATGELFF. As DNA, the CDR3 is TGTGCCAGCACAGGGTCCGCGACCGGGGAGCTGTTTTTT. The rearrangement links TRBV2 to TRBJ2-2, with D perhaps matching TRBD1 (5 bases). This CDR3 spans 13 amino acids. Per the germline V gene, CDR1 is SNHLY and CDR2 is FYNNEI. The V end lost 7 bases, the J end lost 5 bases, and 11 bases lay between the germline ends. The full variable domain, its missing parts supplied by reference TRBV2 and TRBJ2-2, is EPEVTQTPSHQVTQMGQEVILRCVPISNHLYFYWYRQILGQKVEFLVSFYNNEISEKSEIFDDQFSVERPDGSNFTLKIRSTKLEDSAMYFCASTGSATGELFFGEGSRLTVL.